This record looks at one T cell receptor (beta chain) sequence and its context. What it binds is unknown. The data were taken from a study of early T cells in non-severe SARS-CoV-2 infection. Background on the study: With bulk RNA from unsorted whole blood as input, sequencing yielded unpaired chains. Study-level findings and limits: Matching results from VDJdb favored anti-spike CD8 responses, leaving private and CD4 specificities undetected.

Unique molecular identifiers (one per individual cDNA molecule) were attached. Each CDR3 protein is one row after TCRdb ran MiXCR on the 5' RACE reads. The sample carries some 81,000 distinct CDR3 sequences, roughly 9.6% recorded once. The J segment lost 2 bases and the V segment lost 0 bases, leaving 7 bases of the junction unmatched. This CDR3 has 16 amino acids. Germline V CDR1 and CDR2: DFQATT, SNEGSKA (reference sequence). This receptor was identified in an adult who was a healthcare worker with PCR-confirmed SARS-CoV-2 infection or an uninfected control (not recorded which). V usage is TRBV20-1 and J usage is TRBJ2-3, with 8 bases that match TRBD1. Specimen: whole blood. CDR3 DNA sequence: TGCAGTGCTAGAGAAGCCAGGGGGCTTTACACAGATACGCAGTATTTT. Translated, it gives CSAREARGLYTDTQYF.